This T cell receptor beta chain emerged from a study of T-cell reconstitution after alpha-beta-depleted transplantation in children. General observations from the study: Some patients' high day-60 TCRbeta diversity was attributed to recipient cells surviving conditioning. By one year post-transplant, T-cell counts and diversity largely arose from T cells that were newly produced. Expanded graft clones numbering several hundred reportedly gave rise to alpha-beta T cells about two months after transplant.

A note on this clonotype: No antigen is known for it.

The TCRbeta library was prepared with unique molecular identifiers. From the PCR reads, TCRdb called clonotypes with MiXCR, one entry per CDR3 protein. This table holds approximately 500,000 distinct CDR3 sequences, 25% to 30% found once. The CDR3 covers 13 residues. Trimming shortened V by 2 bases and J by 0 bases, and 7 bases separated the two germline ends. Germline CDR1 DFQATT, CDR2 SNEGSKA (reference sequence). The sequencing here drew on PBMCs, taken before TCRalphabeta/CD19-depleted stem cell transplant. The TCR sequence derives from a boy under two years old with Wiskott-Aldrich syndrome, due to receive a stem cell transplant. V gene TRBV20-1 combines with J gene TRBJ1-1, with D maybe TRBD1 (6 bases). The CDR3, as DNA: TGCAGTGCTAGAAGGGACATGAACACTGAAGCTTTCTTT. This sequence encodes CSARRDMNTEAFF.